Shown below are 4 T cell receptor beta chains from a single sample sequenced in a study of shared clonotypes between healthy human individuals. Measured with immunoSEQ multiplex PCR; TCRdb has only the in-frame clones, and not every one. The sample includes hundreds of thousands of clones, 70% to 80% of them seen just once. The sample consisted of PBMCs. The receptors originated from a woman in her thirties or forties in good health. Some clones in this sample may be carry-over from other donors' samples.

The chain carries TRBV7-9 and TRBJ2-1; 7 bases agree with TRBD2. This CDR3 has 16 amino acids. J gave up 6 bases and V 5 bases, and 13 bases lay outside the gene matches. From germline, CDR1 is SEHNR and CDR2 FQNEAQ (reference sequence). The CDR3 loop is CASSIVGGSFGNEQFF. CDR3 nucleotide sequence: TGTGCCAGCAGCATTGTGGGCGGGAGTTTCGGCAATGAGCAGTTCTTC.

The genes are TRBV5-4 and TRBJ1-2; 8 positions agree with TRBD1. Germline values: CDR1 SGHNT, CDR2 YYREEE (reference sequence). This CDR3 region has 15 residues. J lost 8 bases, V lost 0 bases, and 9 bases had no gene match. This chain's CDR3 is CASSLDGTGSSGYTF. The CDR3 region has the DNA TGTGCCAGCAGCTTGGATGGGACAGGTTCATCCGGCTACACCTTC.

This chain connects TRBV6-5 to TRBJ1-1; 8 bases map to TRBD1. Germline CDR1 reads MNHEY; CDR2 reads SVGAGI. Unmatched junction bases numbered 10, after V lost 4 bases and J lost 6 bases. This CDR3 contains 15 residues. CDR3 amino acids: CASSSTQGAGAEAFF. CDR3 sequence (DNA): TGTGCCAGCAGTTCGACTCAGGGGGCTGGCGCTGAAGCTTTCTTT.

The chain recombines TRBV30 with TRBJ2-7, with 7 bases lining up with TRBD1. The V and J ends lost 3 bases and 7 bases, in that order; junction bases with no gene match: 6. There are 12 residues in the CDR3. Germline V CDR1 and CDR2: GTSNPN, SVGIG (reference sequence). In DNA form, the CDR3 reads TGTGCCTGGAGCGAAACAGGGGATGAGCAGTACTTC. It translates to CAWSETGDEQYF.